This T cell receptor beta chain was profiled in a study of CD8+CD57+ T cells in acquired aplastic anemia. The study's findings and limits: Controls did not differ significantly from patients in CD8+ Simpson's diversity.

This clonotype appeared many times. Its cognate antigen is unknown. A read error may explain this, as a much larger clone is one base away. Genomic DNA provided the template from which TCR beta VDJ and CDR3 profiles were obtained. TCRdb used MiXCR to reprocess the reads, holding one entry per CDR3 protein. The sample consists of about 220,000 distinct CDR3 sequences, 30% to 35% of them appearing once. The CDR3 is made up of 15 amino acids. Germline CDR1 reads LNHNV; CDR2 reads YYDKDF (reference sequence). Input material: sorted CD4+, CD8+, or CD8+CD57+ T cells (not recorded which) from PBMCs. The sequence came from a human donor in good health, serving as a control. The rearrangement links TRBV15 to TRBJ2-6; possible D gene TRBD1, 5 bases. The CDR3 DNA reads as TGTGCCACCAGCAGAGCAGTCTCTGGGGCCAACGCCCTGACTTTC. Protein: CATSRAVSGANALTF.